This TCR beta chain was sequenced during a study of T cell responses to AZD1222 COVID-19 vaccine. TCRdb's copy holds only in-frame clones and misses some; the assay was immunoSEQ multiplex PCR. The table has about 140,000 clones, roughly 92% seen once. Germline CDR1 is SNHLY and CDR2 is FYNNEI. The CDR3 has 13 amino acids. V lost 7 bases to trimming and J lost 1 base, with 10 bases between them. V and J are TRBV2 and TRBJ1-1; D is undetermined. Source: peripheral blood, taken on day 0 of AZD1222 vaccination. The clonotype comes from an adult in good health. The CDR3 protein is CASTHEANTEAFF. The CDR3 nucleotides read TGTGCCAGCACTCATGAAGCGAACACTGAAGCTTTCTTT.